A selection of T cell receptor beta chains follows, all from one sample in a study of T cells in Graves' hyperthyroidism and ophthalmopathy. TCRdb re-called the multiplex PCR reads with MiXCR, one entry per CDR3 protein. The sample includes hundreds of thousands of distinct CDR3 sequences, around 14% of them seen just once. Sample: blood. These TCRs come from a woman in her twenties or thirties with Graves' hyperthyroidism. Each CDR3 is given with its conserved first and last residue. The D gene is left open where the match is weak. Rows give clone size only sometimes, using once, few, many, or a class for an expanded clone.

V gene: TRBV28
J gene: TRBJ2-7
clone size: NA
D gene: NA
CDR3 protein: CASGTLQGRGGQYF
CDR3 DNA: TGTGCCAGCGGCACCCTTCAGGGGCGCGGTGGGCAGTACTTC

V gene: TRBV2
J gene: TRBJ2-1
clone size: many
D gene: NA
CDR3 protein: CASSESRIGNEQFF
CDR3 DNA: TGTGCCAGCAGTGAATCACGGATAGGGAATGAGCAGTTCTTC

V gene: TRBV7-2
J gene: TRBJ2-7
clone size: many
D gene: TRBD2
CDR3 protein: CASSLAGSGGYEQYF
CDR3 DNA: TGTGCCAGCAGCTTAGCGGGTAGCGGGGGCTACGAGCAGTACTTC

V gene: TRBV10-2
J gene: TRBJ1-4
clone size: few
D gene: NA
CDR3 protein: CASSESYGGGTNEKLFF
CDR3 DNA: TGCGCCAGCAGTGAGTCCTACGGGGGAGGAACTAATGAAAAACTGTTTTTT

V gene: TRBV5-1
J gene: TRBJ2-7
clone size: NA
D gene: NA
CDR3 protein: CASSLGHRSSYEQYF
CDR3 DNA: TGCGCCAGCAGCTTGGGCCACAGGAGCTCCTACGAGCAGTACTTC

V gene: TRBV6-1
J gene: TRBJ1-2
clone size: few
D gene: NA
CDR3 protein: CASTGGTLYGYTF
CDR3 DNA: TGTGCCAGCACGGGTGGCACCCTCTATGGCTACACCTTC

V gene: TRBV30
J gene: TRBJ1-4
clone size: many
D gene: NA
CDR3 protein: CAWSASGEEKLFF
CDR3 DNA: TGTGCCTGGAGTGCAAGTGGGGAGGAAAAACTGTTTTTT

V gene: TRBV27
J gene: TRBJ2-5
clone size: many
D gene: NA
CDR3 protein: CASKRGPQETQYF
CDR3 DNA: TGTGCCAGCAAGAGAGGGCCGCAAGAGACCCAGTACTTC

V gene: TRBV4-1
J gene: TRBJ2-4
clone size: few
D gene: NA
CDR3 protein: CASSQDPEQNIQYF
CDR3 DNA: TGCGCCAGCAGCCAAGATCCGGAGCAAAACATTCAGTACTTC

V gene: TRBV6-1
J gene: TRBJ2-1
clone size: many
D gene: TRBD1
CDR3 protein: CASRKAVTGYYNEQFF
CDR3 DNA: TGTGCCAGCAGGAAAGCGGTGACAGGGTACTACAATGAGCAGTTCTTC

V gene: TRBV6-5
J gene: TRBJ1-2
clone size: many
D gene: NA
CDR3 protein: CASSYGGQPYGYTF
CDR3 DNA: TGTGCCAGCAGTTACGGCGGACAGCCGTATGGCTACACCTTC

V gene: TRBV7-8
J gene: TRBJ2-7
clone size: many
D gene: TRBD2
CDR3 protein: CASSLAPPYGGRADEQYF
CDR3 DNA: TGTGCCAGCAGCTTAGCGCCCCCCTATGGCGGGAGGGCCGACGAGCAGTACTTC

V gene: TRBV30
J gene: TRBJ2-7
clone size: many
D gene: TRBD1
CDR3 protein: CAWRRQGASYEQYF
CDR3 DNA: TGTGCCTGGAGGCGACAGGGGGCCTCCTACGAGCAGTACTTC

V gene: TRBV24-1
J gene: TRBJ2-1
clone size: NA
D gene: TRBD2
CDR3 protein: CATSDRGTSGIWSYNEQFF
CDR3 DNA: TGTGCCACCAGTGATCGCGGGACTAGCGGGATTTGGTCCTACAATGAGCAGTTCTTC

V gene: TRBV27
J gene: TRBJ2-3
clone size: many
D gene: NA
CDR3 protein: CASSLIPGISSTDTQYF
CDR3 DNA: TGTGCCAGCAGTCTAATACCGGGAATATCTAGCACAGATACGCAGTATTTT

V gene: TRBV7-2
J gene: TRBJ2-7
clone size: many
D gene: NA
CDR3 protein: CASRMDSSYEQYF
CDR3 DNA: TGTGCCAGCAGGATGGACTCCTCCTACGAGCAGTACTTC

V gene: TRBV18
J gene: TRBJ2-7
clone size: many
D gene: NA
CDR3 protein: CASSLGRLYEQYF
CDR3 DNA: TGTGCCAGCTCACTGGGGAGGTTGTACGAGCAGTACTTC

V gene: TRBV20-1
J gene: TRBJ2-1
clone size: many
D gene: TRBD2
CDR3 protein: CSARDPAGGPTSSYNEQFF
CDR3 DNA: TGCAGTGCTAGAGATCCAGCGGGAGGGCCTACGAGCTCCTACAATGAGCAGTTCTTC

V gene: TRBV10-2
J gene: TRBJ2-3
clone size: few
D gene: TRBD1
CDR3 protein: CASSSGTGSTDTQYF
CDR3 DNA: TGCGCCAGCAGTTCCGGGACAGGGAGCACAGATACGCAGTATTTT

V gene: TRBV13
J gene: TRBJ2-1
clone size: few
D gene: NA
CDR3 protein: CASSLGQGEANEQFF
CDR3 DNA: TGTGCCAGCAGCTTGGGGCAGGGGGAGGCGAATGAGCAGTTCTTC

V gene: TRBV5-6
J gene: TRBJ1-5
clone size: NA
D gene: NA
CDR3 protein: CASSLGQANQPQHF
CDR3 DNA: TGTGCCAGCAGCCTGGGACAAGCCAATCAGCCCCAGCATTTT

V gene: TRBV28
J gene: TRBJ1-2
clone size: NA
D gene: NA
CDR3 protein: CASSSIYSGYTF
CDR3 DNA: TGTGCCAGCAGTTCGATCTACTCAGGCTACACCTTC

V gene: TRBV11-2
J gene: TRBJ2-1
clone size: many
D gene: NA
CDR3 protein: CASSPRAPRNEQFF
CDR3 DNA: TGTGCCAGCAGCCCGAGGGCCCCTCGGAATGAGCAGTTCTTC

V gene: TRBV4-1
J gene: TRBJ2-1
clone size: once
D gene: TRBD2
CDR3 protein: CANSHGLAGGHEQFF
CDR3 DNA: TGCGCCAACAGCCACGGACTAGCGGGAGGTCATGAGCAGTTCTTC

V gene: TRBV30
J gene: TRBJ2-1
clone size: many
D gene: TRBD2
CDR3 protein: CAWSGLAVNNEQFF
CDR3 DNA: TGTGCCTGGAGCGGACTAGCGGTCAACAATGAGCAGTTCTTC

V gene: TRBV27
J gene: TRBJ2-7
clone size: many
D gene: TRBD1
CDR3 protein: CASRRQGAYEQYF
CDR3 DNA: TGTGCCAGTCGCCGACAGGGAGCCTACGAGCAGTACTTC

V gene: TRBV6-1
J gene: TRBJ1-1
clone size: NA
D gene: NA
CDR3 protein: CASSDVQAMNTEAFF
CDR3 DNA: TGTGCCAGCAGTGATGTACAGGCCATGAACACTGAAGCTTTCTTT

V gene: TRBV12-3/TRBV12-4
J gene: TRBJ2-3
clone size: NA
D gene: NA
CDR3 protein: CASSQPGPVYTQYF
CDR3 DNA: TGTGCCAGCAGTCAACCGGGCCCCGTATATACGCAGTATTTT

V gene: TRBV7-9
J gene: TRBJ2-2
clone size: many
D gene: NA
CDR3 protein: CAAGDQDTGELFF
CDR3 DNA: TGTGCCGCCGGCGACCAGGACACCGGGGAGCTGTTTTTT

V gene: TRBV7-9
J gene: TRBJ2-5
clone size: few
D gene: TRBD2
CDR3 protein: CASFAGGDGKTQYF
CDR3 DNA: TGTGCCAGCTTCGCGGGGGGCGACGGAAAGACCCAGTACTTC

V gene: TRBV5-6
J gene: TRBJ2-3
clone size: few
D gene: TRBD2
CDR3 protein: CASSLWWEGPSTDTQYF
CDR3 DNA: TGTGCCAGCAGCTTGTGGTGGGAGGGACCTAGCACAGATACGCAGTATTTT

V gene: TRBV9
J gene: TRBJ1-2
clone size: few
D gene: NA
CDR3 protein: CASSVDPGSLLFGGYTF
CDR3 DNA: TGTGCCAGCAGCGTAGATCCAGGGAGTTTGCTATTTGGAGGCTACACCTTC

V gene: TRBV4-2
J gene: TRBJ2-7
clone size: many
D gene: TRBD1
CDR3 protein: CASSQLRDRGGEQYF
CDR3 DNA: TGTGCCAGCAGCCAACTCCGGGACAGGGGTGGCGAGCAGTACTTC

V gene: TRBV6-1
J gene: TRBJ2-1
clone size: few
D gene: TRBD2
CDR3 protein: CASSPASGRDNEQFF
CDR3 DNA: TGTGCCAGCAGTCCGGCTAGCGGGAGGGACAATGAGCAGTTCTTC

V gene: TRBV6-5
J gene: TRBJ1-2
clone size: NA
D gene: TRBD1
CDR3 protein: CASSYTGGGQGVVGYTF
CDR3 DNA: TGTGCCAGCAGTTACACGGGAGGGGGACAGGGAGTAGTTGGCTACACCTTC

V gene: TRBV7-2
J gene: TRBJ2-3
clone size: NA
D gene: TRBD2
CDR3 protein: CASSWRGGTNRDTQYF
CDR3 DNA: TGTGCCAGCAGCTGGCGGGGGGGGACTAATCGAGATACGCAGTATTTT

V gene: TRBV19
J gene: TRBJ2-7
clone size: few
D gene: TRBD1
CDR3 protein: CASSLGQGAIYEQYF
CDR3 DNA: TGTGCCAGTAGTCTTGGACAGGGGGCAATTTACGAGCAGTACTTC

V gene: TRBV2
J gene: TRBJ2-1
clone size: NA
D gene: TRBD2
CDR3 protein: CASRGRASGGEQFF
CDR3 DNA: TGTGCCAGCAGGGGGCGGGCTAGCGGGGGTGAGCAGTTCTTC